Listed below are T cell receptor beta chains from one sample, sequenced in a study of Graves' ophthalmopathy and Graves' hyperthyroidism. TCRdb re-derived calls from the multiplex PCR reads in MiXCR, one entry per CDR3 protein. Altogether 580,000 or so distinct CDR3 sequences are present, under 40% being singletons, with the ten largest covering about 4.2%. The sequencing sample was made of peripheral blood or thyroid tissue (not recorded which). These receptors were taken from an adult man with Graves' hyperthyroidism. CDR3s include the opening cysteine and the closing phenylalanine or tryptophan. Fields, in order: D gene, J gene, V gene, clone size, CDR3 DNA, CDR3 protein. The D gene is left open where the match is weak. Clone size, where shown, is once, few, many, or a class for clones that have expanded.

>.|TRBJ2-7|TRBV6-6|.
TGTGCCACTGAAGGGTCTTCCTACGAGCAGTACTTC
CATEGSSYEQYF
>.|TRBJ1-2|TRBV3-1|many
TGTGCCAGCAGCCAAGAGGGGCAGGGCGGCTATGGCTACACCTTC
CASSQEGQGGYGYTF
>TRBD1|TRBJ1-1|TRBV29-1|many
TGCAGCGTTCGACCCGGGACAGCCGCTGAAGCTTTCTTT
CSVRPGTAAEAFF
>.|TRBJ2-1|TRBV19|.
TGTGCCAGTAGTATCGCGACTTGGCAGTTCTTC
CASSIATWQFF
>TRBD2|TRBJ2-7|TRBV20-1|many
TGCAGTGCTAGCGCGACGGGGGGGCAGGGCAACTACGAGCAGTACTTC
CSASATGGQGNYEQYF
>.|TRBJ2-7|TRBV29-1|many
TGCAGCGTTGAATCGGGTCGCCTAAATCCCTACGAGCAGTACTTC
CSVESGRLNPYEQYF
>.|TRBJ1-4|TRBV29-1|.
TGCAGCGTTGAGTGGGGGGACCCTAATGAAAAACTGTTTTTT
CSVEWGDPNEKLFF
>.|TRBJ1-2|TRBV29-1|many
TGCAGCGTTGAAGTTTTTCCGACAGTCCTTAACTATGGCTACACCTTC
CSVEVFPTVLNYGYTF
>TRBD1|TRBJ2-7|TRBV7-8|.
TGTGCCAGCAGCTTAATGGGACAGGGTGGCGGCGAGCAGTACTTC
CASSLMGQGGGEQYF
>.|TRBJ2-7|TRBV2|.
TGTGCCAGCAGTGGAACACTAGCTGTCGAGCAGTACTTC
CASSGTLAVEQYF
>.|TRBJ2-3|TRBV10-1|.
TGCGCCGACCAGCCGGGACCGCTCACAGATACGCAGTATTTT
CADQPGPLTDTQYF
>TRBD1|TRBJ2-5|TRBV12-3/TRBV12-4|.
TGTGCCAGCAGCCCCTTGGGGGACAGTCAAGAGACCCAGTACTTC
CASSPLGDSQETQYF
>TRBD1|TRBJ1-5|TRBV12-3/TRBV12-4|many
TGTGCCAGCAGCTCACAGGGGGATCAGCCCCAGCATTTT
CASSSQGDQPQHF
>.|TRBJ1-1|TRBV20-1|many
TGCAGTGCTAGAGGTCCGGGGGCTGGGGACACTGAAGCTTTCTTT
CSARGPGAGDTEAFF
>.|TRBJ1-1|TRBV7-2|.
TGTGCCAGCAGCTTCGGTTGGGCCGCTTTCTTT
CASSFGWAAFF
>.|TRBJ2-1|TRBV5-1|.
TGCGCCAGCAAGGGTGGTGCAGGGCTTTACAATGAGCAGTTCTTC
CASKGGAGLYNEQFF
>.|TRBJ2-5|TRBV2|many
TGTGCCAGCATCGCAGGGGGGAAAGAGACCCAGTACTTC
CASIAGGKETQYF
>.|TRBJ1-4|TRBV3-1|.
TGTGCCAGCAGCCTCGATGTTGAAAAACTGTTTTTT
CASSLDVEKLFF
>TRBD1|TRBJ1-1|TRBV2|many
TGTGCCAGCAGCGCGGGACAGGTTAACACTGAAGCTTTCTTT
CASSAGQVNTEAFF
>.|TRBJ2-7|TRBV2|few
TGTGCCAGCATACAACAGGGTACAACCTCCTACGAGCAGTACTTC
CASIQQGTTSYEQYF
>TRBD1|TRBJ1-4|TRBV7-9|.
TGTGCCAGCATCACCGGGACAGGGAAGCCGGGTGAAAAACTGTTTTTT
CASITGTGKPGEKLFF
>.|TRBJ1-2|TRBV14|few
TGTGCTAGAGATTCAAGACAGGCCACCTATGGCTACACCTTC
CARDSRQATYGYTF
>TRBD1|TRBJ2-1|TRBV7-8|.
TGTGCCAGCAGCTTAAAGGCAGGGGGCAATGAGCAGTTCTTC
CASSLKAGGNEQFF
>TRBD2|TRBJ2-5|TRBV20-1|.
TGCAGTGCTAGCGGGCTAGCGGGGGGGGGTATCACTGAGACCCAGTACTTC
CSASGLAGGGITETQYF
>.|TRBJ2-7|TRBV6-1|few
TGTGCCAGCACCGTAGACAGGAGCTCCTACGAGCAGTACTTC
CASTVDRSSYEQYF
>.|TRBJ1-1|TRBV9|.
TGTGCCAGCAGCGTGAACCCCCGGTGGCCCGGAGCTGAAGCTTTCTTT
CASSVNPRWPGAEAFF
>.|TRBJ1-6|TRBV24-1|many
TGTGCCACCAGTGATTTACCCCCCGCGGGGTCGTATCATTCACCCCTCCACTTT
CATSDLPPAGSYHSPLHF
>.|TRBJ1-1|TRBV5-1|many
TGCGCCAGCAGCTTGGGGCGGGACGGCACTGAAGCTTTCTTT
CASSLGRDGTEAFF
>.|TRBJ1-3|TRBV6-5|.
TGTGCCAGCAGTTTATCGGTCGCGGTCAGGAACACCATATATTTT
CASSLSVAVRNTIYF
>.|TRBJ1-1|TRBV6-1|many
TGTGCCAGCAGCCCCCTCCTCAACACTGAAGCTTTCTTT
CASSPLLNTEAFF
>TRBD1|TRBJ1-5|TRBV24-1|many
TGTGCCACCAGTGATTCGGACAGGTCTAAGCCCCAGCATTTT
CATSDSDRSKPQHF
>TRBD2|TRBJ2-7|TRBV19|.
TGTGCCAGTAGTACATCCCGACTAGCGGGATCCTACGAGCAGTACTTC
CASSTSRLAGSYEQYF
>TRBD2|TRBJ2-7|TRBV20-1|many
TGCAGTGCTCCGGATTTGGCTAGCGGGGGATTCACCTACGAGCAGTACTTC
CSAPDLASGGFTYEQYF
>TRBD2|TRBJ2-7|TRBV20-1|many
TGCAGTGCCGCGGGGGGCCCCTACGAGCAGTACTTC
CSAAGGPYEQYF
>.|TRBJ2-5|TRBV29-1|many
TGCAGCGTTCTGCATAGTCGAGAGACCCAGTACTTC
CSVLHSRETQYF
>TRBD1|TRBJ2-5|TRBV10-3|.
TGTGCCATCAGTGCCTACAGGGGTAATGGGGAAGAGACCCAGTACTTC
CAISAYRGNGEETQYF
>TRBD2|TRBJ2-7|TRBV20-1|.
TGCAGTGCTGGAGAGACTAGCGGAGTATACGAGCAGTACTTC
CSAGETSGVYEQYF
>.|TRBJ2-3|TRBV7-2|.
TGTGCCAGCAGCTTCAGACGGGCAAGCACAGATACGCAGTATTTT
CASSFRRASTDTQYF
>.|TRBJ2-7|TRBV5-4|once
TGTGCCGGCAGCTTGGGGAGGGGGTCCTCCTACGAGCAGTACTTC
CAGSLGRGSSYEQYF
>.|TRBJ2-7|TRBV12-3/TRBV12-4|.
TGTGCCAGCAGTTTAGGCCCCCGGGTCAACGAGCAGTACTTC
CASSLGPRVNEQYF
>TRBD1|TRBJ2-5|TRBV2|many
TGTGCCAGAGGGACAGGGGGAAGAGAGACCCAGTACTTC
CARGTGGRETQYF
>.|TRBJ2-7|TRBV20-1|many
TGCAGTGCTAGAGCCCGACAGGTACCCTCCTACGAGCAGTACTTC
CSARARQVPSYEQYF
>.|TRBJ1-3|TRBV19|many
TGTGCCAGTAGCCCTACAGGTGCTGGAAACACCATATATTTT
CASSPTGAGNTIYF
>.|TRBJ1-5|TRBV7-2|.
TGTGCCAGCAGCTTCGGGCCTAGCACAGATACGCAGCATTTT
CASSFGPSTDTQHF
>.|TRBJ1-2|TRBV7-8|few
TGTGCCAGCAGCCAAGATGGGCAGTTTAACTATGGCTACACCTTC
CASSQDGQFNYGYTF
>TRBD1|TRBJ2-7|TRBV29-1|many
TGCAGCGTTGGAGGACAGGGGGCTTCCTACGAGCAGTACTTC
CSVGGQGASYEQYF
>TRBD1|TRBJ2-7|TRBV29-1|many
TGCAGCGTTGAAATCGGGACAGTCCCCTACGAGCAGTACTTC
CSVEIGTVPYEQYF
>.|TRBJ1-1|TRBV7-2|many
TGTGCCAGCAGCTTAGTACCCACAGGAGACACTGAAGCTTTCTTT
CASSLVPTGDTEAFF
>.|TRBJ1-1|TRBV10-3|.
TGTGCCATCAGTGAGGGTAGCGGGAGTGACGATGAAGCTTTCTTT
CAISEGSGSDDEAFF
>.|TRBJ1-1|TRBV2|many
TGTGCCAGCAGTCAGTCCCTTCCCTCCATGGCTTTCTTT
CASSQSLPSMAFF
>.|TRBJ2-6|TRBV5-1|few
TGCGCCAGCTCCTTCGTTTCTGGGGCCAACGTCCTGACTTTC
CASSFVSGANVLTF